This T cell receptor beta chain stems from a study of technical replicates of blood from a handful of donors. The assay was immunoSEQ multiplex PCR, and TCRdb's table has in-frame clones only and misses some. Of approximately 87,000 clones in the sample, more than 85% were seen once. This CDR3 has 17 residues. CDR1 is SNHLY, CDR2 FYNNEI, per germline. V dropped 1 base and J dropped 6 bases, with 21 bases sitting between them. The chain recombines TRBV2 with TRBJ1-1; D not certain. The TCR was taken from a human donor in good health. Some clones in this sample may be carry-over from other donors' samples. Source material: T cells isolated from PBMCs. The CDR3 here is CASSEDHPEGFRSEAFF. CDR3 sequence (DNA): TGTGCCAGCAGTGAAGATCACCCGGAGGGCTTTCGCTCTGAAGCTTTCTTT.